These 23 T cell receptor beta chains were all obtained from the same sample, sequenced in a study of blood T cell repertoires in COVID-19. Sequencing was performed with immunoSEQ multiplex PCR; in TCRdb, only in-frame clones are kept and a portion is missing. The sample comprises around 190,000 clones, more than 80% of which are singletons, and roughly 8.2% rests with the top ten. Sequenced input: peripheral blood. The receptor set was obtained from a woman aged 60-70 years with acute or convalescent COVID-19.

This chain uses TRBV6-6 with TRBJ1-4; tentatively, D is TRBD1 (6 bases). Per the germline V gene, CDR1 is MNHNY and CDR2 is SVGAGI (reference sequence). The V end lost 6 bases, the J end lost 3 bases, and 17 bases lay between the germline ends. The CDR3 has 16 residues. In DNA form, the CDR3 reads TGTGCCAGCAGCTACACTTTCCGGACAGCTAATGAAAAACTGTTTTTT. Translated, it gives CASSYTFRTANEKLFF.

This rearrangement joins TRBV19 to TRBJ1-2, with TRBD1 as a possible D gene (6 bases). From germline, CDR1 is LNHDA and CDR2 SQIVND (reference sequence). The CDR3 extends over 15 amino acids. The ends were cut back, 11 bases at V and 0 bases at J, with 19 bases in the middle. For the CDR3, the DNA is TGTGCCTCCTCCCGAGGGCAGGGGCCTAACTATGGCTACACCTTC. It is translated as CASSRGQGPNYGYTF.

The rearrangement joins TRBV19 to TRBJ1-3; 10 nucleotides align to TRBD1. CDR1 LNHDA and CDR2 SQIVND come from the germline V gene (reference sequence). The CDR3 contains 15 residues. With 6 bases clipped from V and 1 base from J, the junction kept 3 bases outside the gene matches. In nucleotides, the CDR3 is TGTGCCAGTAGCGACAGGGGGCGATCTGGAAACACCATATATTTT. Its protein is CASSDRGRSGNTIYF. The complete variable domain, with remaining parts taken from reference TRBV19 and TRBJ1-3, reads DGGITQSPKYLFRKEGQNVTLSCEQNLNHDAMYWYRQDPGQGLRLIYYSQIVNDFQKGDIAEGYSVSREKKESFPLTVTSAQKNPTAFYLCASSDRGRSGNTIYFGEGSWLTVV.

V usage is TRBV28 and J usage is TRBJ1-1, with D perhaps matching TRBD1 (5 bases). Trimming shortened V by 5 bases and J by 7 bases, and 11 bases separated the two germline ends. Germline CDR1 is MDHEN and CDR2 is SYDVKM. There are 12 residues in the CDR3. As DNA, the CDR3 is TGTGCCAGCAGTGTGGGACTGAGTGAAGCTTTCTTT. It yields the protein CASSVGLSEAFF.

V is TRBV5-1 and J is TRBJ1-2; the match to TRBD1 covers 8 bases. V lost 6 bases to trimming and J lost 3 bases; unmatched junction nucleotides: 7. Germline-derived CDR1 and CDR2 are SGHRS and YFSETQ. CDR3 size: 14 residues. CDR3 amino acids: CASTFQGADYGYTF. The CDR3 region has the DNA TGCGCCAGCACTTTTCAGGGGGCCGACTATGGCTACACCTTC. Full variable domain (outside the CDR3, taken from reference TRBV5-1 and TRBJ1-2): KAGVTQTPRYLIKTRGQQVTLSCSPISGHRSVSWYQQTPGQGLQFLFEYFSETQRNKGNFPGRFSGRQFSNSRSEMNVSTLELGDSALYLCASTFQGADYGYTFGSGTRLTVV.

This clone was counted a few times. This chain joins TRBV7-9 and TRBJ2-1, with D possibly TRBD1 on 5 matching bases. The germline V gene has CDR1 SEHNR and CDR2 FQNEAQ (reference sequence). There are 14 residues in the CDR3. V lost 5 bases to trimming and J lost 9 bases, with 17 bases between them. CDR3 sequence reads: CASSNHEGAREQFF. In nucleotides, the CDR3 is TGTGCCAGCAGCAACCACGAAGGGGCGCGTGAGCAGTTCTTC.

The sample holds a few counts of this clone. CDR3 loop: CASSRQGGNYGYTF. CDR3 nucleotide sequence: TGTGCCAGCAGCCGGCAGGGTGGGAACTATGGCTACACCTTC. The V and J genes are TRBV3-1 (or the pseudogene TRBV3-2) and TRBJ1-2, with TRBD1 as a possible D gene (5 bases). The CDR3 totals 14 residues. The V end was cut by 4 bases, the J end by 2 bases, with 11 bases between. Per germline, CDR1 LGHDT and CDR2 YNNKEL (reference sequence).

Concerning this clone itself: This specimen includes other DNA sequences encoding the same CDR3. The V call is TRBV5-6, the J call TRBJ1-2; weak D call: TRBD1 (5 bases). V was shortened by 0 bases and J by 4 bases, with 10 bases between the two germline ends. The germline gives CDR1 SGHDT, CDR2 YYEEEE. The CDR3 sequence is 14 residues long. The CDR3 loop reads CASSLAGGGYGYTF. The CDR3 nucleotides read TGTGCCAGCAGCTTGGCCGGGGGAGGCTATGGCTACACCTTC. Together with reference TRBV5-6 and TRBJ1-2, the CDR3 gives the full variable domain: DAGVTQSPTHLIKTRGQQVTLRCSPKSGHDTVSWYQQALGQGPQFIFQYYEEEERQRGNFPDRFSGHQFPNYSSELNVNALLLGDSALYLCASSLAGGGYGYTFGSGTRLTVV.

This chain joins TRBV6-1 and TRBJ2-7; D is possibly TRBD1 (5 bases). CDR1 and CDR2 (germline): MNHNS, SASEGT. The CDR3 length is 12 residues. With 3 bases removed from V and 4 bases from J, the gap between germline ends came to 7 bases. The CDR3 here is CASSDYRYEQYV. DNA of the CDR3: TGTGCCAGCAGTGATTACAGGTACGAGCAGTACGTC.

The CDR3 is CASSLGSSGRRETQYF. The CDR3 nucleotides read TGCGCCAGCAGCTTGGGGTCTAGCGGGAGAAGGGAGACCCAGTACTTC. The chain employs TRBV5-1 and TRBJ2-5; 10 bases line up with TRBD2. The germline CDR1 and CDR2 sequences are SGHRS and YFSETQ. The CDR3 totals 16 residues. V lost 0 bases to trimming and J lost 5 bases; unmatched junction nucleotides: 7.

The chain links TRBV15 to TRBJ2-1; the match to TRBD2 covers 10 bases. The length of the CDR3 is 16 residues. The germline gives CDR1 LNHNV, CDR2 YYDKDF (reference sequence). Unmatched junction bases numbered 9, after V lost 2 bases and J lost 8 bases. The CDR3 DNA is TGTGCCACCAGCAGAAATCCGGGACTAGCGTTCGATGAGCAGTTCTTC. It is translated as CATSRNPGLAFDEQFF.

The gene calls are TRBV5-4 and TRBJ1-2, with TRBD1 matching over 7 bases. CDR3 length: 14 amino acids. V lost 4 bases to trimming and J lost 1 base; unmatched junction nucleotides: 4. Germline CDR1 and CDR2: SGHNT and YYREEE (reference sequence). The CDR3 loop is CASSPRQGNYGYTF. Here the CDR3 DNA reads TGTGCCAGCAGCCCCCGACAGGGTAACTATGGCTACACCTTC.

The rearrangement joins TRBV19 to TRBJ2-1, with 10 bases matching TRBD2. The CDR3 length is 16 residues. CDR1 is LNHDA and CDR2 is SQIVND in the germline V gene (reference sequence). V lost 3 bases to trimming and J lost 3 bases; unmatched junction nucleotides: 5. CDR3 amino acids: CASSIPSSGSYNEQFF. The CDR3, as DNA: TGTGCCAGTAGTATCCCTTCTAGCGGGAGCTACAATGAGCAGTTCTTC. Filled out from reference TRBV19 and TRBJ2-1, the complete variable domain reads DGGITQSPKYLFRKEGQNVTLSCEQNLNHDAMYWYRQDPGQGLRLIYYSQIVNDFQKGDIAEGYSVSREKKESFPLTVTSAQKNPTAFYLCASSIPSSGSYNEQFFGPGTRLTVL.

There are a few counts of this clone. The genes are TRBV6-1 and TRBJ2-7; D unresolved. There are 15 residues in the CDR3. Trimming stripped 0 bases from V and 3 bases from J, with 12 bases between. Germline V CDR1 and CDR2: MNHNS, SASEGT. CDR3 amino acids: CASSEALSSHYEQYV. In DNA, the CDR3 is TGTGCCAGCAGTGAAGCGTTAAGCTCTCACTACGAGCAGTACGTC.

The V call is TRBV3-1 (or the pseudogene TRBV3-2), the J call TRBJ2-3; 10 bases align to TRBD2. Germline loops: CDR1 LGHDT, CDR2 YNNKEL (reference sequence). With 0 bases clipped from V and 5 bases from J, the junction kept 11 bases outside the gene matches. The CDR3 has 18 residues. The CDR3 nucleotides read TGTGCCAGCAGCCAAGAAGGGAGCGGGAGGGCCCGCGGAGATACGCAGTATTTT. Encoded protein: CASSQEGSGRARGDTQYF.

V gene TRBV9 combines with J gene TRBJ2-7; D remains unclear. The CDR3 spans 18 residues. Deletions cut 8 bases from V and 1 base from J, with 28 bases between. The germline V gene has CDR1 SGDLS and CDR2 YYNGEE. The CDR3 nucleotides are TGTGCCAGGGCCCCAGTGGCCTGGGTTGACAACGATTCCTACGAGCAGTACGTC. Translating gives CARAPVAWVDNDSYEQYV.

This clone was detected once. The genes are TRBV5-5 and TRBJ1-5; the match to TRBD1 covers 8 bases. Trimming took 2 bases from V and 7 from J; bases not matched to a gene: 5. The V gene's germline CDR1 is SGHKS and CDR2 YYEKEE (reference sequence). This CDR3 comprises 14 residues. The CDR3 sequence is CASSFTGGGQPQHF. CDR3 coding DNA: TGTGCCAGCAGCTTTACAGGGGGTGGGCAGCCCCAGCATTTT.

This sequence joins TRBV12-3 or TRBV12-4 and TRBJ1-5, with D tentatively TRBD1 (5 bases). The V and J ends lost 10 bases and 6 bases respectively, with 16 bases between them. The CDR3 sequence is 13 residues long. The CDR3 nucleotides read TGTGCCACCACGGGGGGAGCGGGTCAGCCCCAGCATTTT. It specifies CATTGGAGQPQHF.

A word on this clone: Other nucleotide sequences from this sample produce the same CDR3. V gene TRBV5-4 combines with J gene TRBJ1-2; maybe TRBD1 (5 bases). CDR3 size: 13 residues. Germline V gene data show CDR1 as SGHNT and CDR2 as YYREEE (reference sequence). V was clipped by 4 bases and J by 1 base, with 8 bases between them. This CDR3 is CASSSRVNYGYTF. In DNA, the CDR3 is TGTGCCAGCAGCAGCAGGGTTAACTATGGCTACACCTTC.

The count of this clone is one. This chain connects TRBV2 to TRBJ2-3, with 12 bases matching TRBD1. This CDR3 spans 15 amino acids. Losses at the gene ends were 3 bases for V and 6 bases for J; bases not matched to a gene: 4. The V gene's germline CDR1 is SNHLY and CDR2 FYNNEI. The CDR3 sequence is CASSDGGTGGDTQYF. DNA for the CDR3: TGTGCCAGCAGTGATGGGGGGACAGGGGGCGATACGCAGTATTTT.

The chain links TRBV5-4 to TRBJ2-2; 10 nucleotides align to TRBD2. Germline V gene lookup returns CDR1 SGHNT and CDR2 YYREEE (reference sequence). The CDR3 contains 17 residues. J gave up 4 bases and V 0 bases, and 6 bases lay outside the gene matches. The CDR3 sequence is CASSLDLAGVSTGELFF. The CDR3 nucleotides are TGTGCCAGCAGCTTGGATCTAGCGGGAGTAAGCACCGGGGAGCTGTTTTTT.

This chain connects TRBV19 to TRBJ1-2; D gene unclear. From germline, CDR1 is LNHDA and CDR2 SQIVND (reference sequence). This CDR3 contains 14 residues. V shed 4 bases and J shed 2 bases, with 11 bases lying between them. CDR3 protein: CASSRKDTNYGYTF. The CDR3 DNA reads TGTGCCAGTAGTAGGAAAGACACCAACTATGGCTACACCTTC.

The chain has TRBV9 and TRBJ2-5, with 9 bases that match TRBD1. After removal of 3 bases from V and 2 bases from J, the junction contained 8 bases not matched to a gene. This CDR3 has 16 residues. Germline assignment: CDR1 SGDLS and CDR2 YYNGEE. CDR3 region: CASSAGQGLGQETQYF. The CDR3 nucleotides are TGTGCCAGCAGCGCGGGACAGGGTCTGGGGCAAGAGACCCAGTACTTC.